This TCR beta chain was obtained from a study of T-cell reconstitution after alpha-beta-depleted transplantation in children. This clonotype appeared many times. Its antigen is not identified. Germline is not matched at one junction end, which may reflect a read error. Study-wide results and caveats: When one year had passed after transplant, most T-cell counts and diversity came from newly produced T cells.

Preparing the TCRbeta library involved the use of unique molecular identifiers. TCRdb re-analysed the PCR reads in MiXCR, keeping a single row per CDR3 protein. Altogether approximately 490,000 distinct CDR3 sequences are present, about 11% being singletons, with the ten largest covering about 2.1%. The sample in question was PBMCs, obtained before TCRalphabeta/CD19-depleted stem cell transplant. This TCR derives from a child aged 2-9 years with inherited bone marrow failure, due to receive a stem cell transplant.

This CDR3 is CASSSGIAGPSLDF. For the CDR3, the DNA is TGTGCCAGCAGTTCCGGTATAGCGGGACCCTCCCTGGACTTC. The V and J genes are TRBV27 and TRBJ2-7; 8 bases align to TRBD2. Germline V gene lookup returns CDR1 MNHEY and CDR2 SMNVEV (reference sequence). The CDR3 runs to 14 residues.